Included here is one TCR beta chain sequence, with context. No antigen is known for it. This specimen belongs to a study of blood T cells in healthy people across ages. Overall study findings and caveats: With age, beta diversity per million T cells declined roughly linearly, significantly by 40 to 50. More naive CD4+ cells and higher diversity were found in long-lived than in aged donors.

CDR3 size: 17 residues. The germline gives CDR1 SGHTA, CDR2 FQGNSA. Sample-barcoded 5' priming and a J-beta primer mix drove a second PCR of 7 to 11 cycles. Unique molecular identifiers of 12 random nucleotides labeled each cDNA. Each CDR3 protein gets one entry after TCRdb re-called the 5' RACE reads with MiXCR. The sample has 650,000 to 900,000 distinct CDR3 sequences, approximately 67% seen once. The chain is built from TRBV7-2 and TRBJ2-5; D is undetermined. The J call is in doubt because the DNA end fits TRBJ2-1 better. The specimen sequenced was blood. The receptor was isolated from a man aged 25-45 years in good health. CDR3 nucleotides: TGTGCCAGCAGCTTAAACCAGCCCCATCTTATCCAAGAGACCCAGTTCTTC. It translates to CASSLNQPHLIQETQFF.